Described below is a single TCR beta chain sequence and its context. The antigen remains unidentified. RNA, at roughly 0.5 to 1 ug, was reverse transcribed with random hexamers. A multiplex approach, immunoSEQ multiplex PCR, amplified TCR beta CDR3 across 54 Vbeta and 13 Jbeta. TCRdb reprocessed the immunoSEQ multiplex PCR reads with MiXCR, giving one entry per CDR3 protein. Of fewer than 350,000 distinct CDR3 sequences in the sample, 75% to 85% were seen once. From blood CD8+ and CD4+ T cells, TCR beta sequences were generated. The record originates from a study of CD8 T cells in Susac syndrome. Study findings and constraints: The relatively small number of individuals in the TCR sequencing and HLA analysis was acknowledged by the study.

The germline V gene has CDR1 DFQATT and CDR2 SNEGSKA (reference sequence). With 0 bases removed from V and 0 bases from J, the gap between germline ends came to 15 bases. The CDR3 totals 17 residues. This receptor was taken from a human donor with multiple sclerosis. The V gene is TRBV20-1, the J gene TRBJ2-1, with D perhaps TRBD2 (6 bases). The source material was CD8+ T cells from PBMCs. This CDR3 reads CSARDRGASASYNEQFF. The CDR3 DNA reads TGCAGTGCTAGAGATAGGGGTGCTAGCGCCTCCTACAATGAGCAGTTCTTC.